The 5 T cell receptor beta chains reported below all come from one sample, sequenced in a study of cytomegalovirus exposure and HLA in healthy donors. With 60 Vbeta and 13 Jbeta primers, the PCR was carried out. Generated by immunoSEQ multiplex PCR, the TCRdb table keeps only in-frame clones and is missing some. The sample records around 150,000 clones, about three quarters being singletons. Sequencing used PBMCs. These receptors came from a woman aged 25 to 39 in good health and CMV-seronegative.

Only one count was recorded for this clone. The chain couples TRBV11-2 to TRBJ2-5, with D possibly TRBD1 on 5 matching bases. The CDR3 is 12 residues long. Per the germline V gene, CDR1 is SGHAT and CDR2 is FQNNGV. V lost 7 bases and J 5 bases, leaving 11 bases between the germline ends. The CDR3 sequence is CASTPKGETQYF. The CDR3 nucleotides read TGTGCCAGCACCCCTAAGGGGGAGACCCAGTACTTC.

The chain couples TRBV12-5 to TRBJ1-5; possibly TRBD1 for D (6 bases). Germline V gene sequence: CDR1 LGHNT, CDR2 FRNRAP. Trimming cost V 6 bases and J 4 bases, with 19 bases left between them. The CDR3 has 16 residues. CDR3 region: CASGQRIDRLNQPQHF. The CDR3 bases are TGTGCTAGTGGACAACGTATCGACAGGCTGAATCAGCCCCAGCATTTT.

This clone came up a few times. The chain couples TRBV12-5 to TRBJ1-1, with TRBD1 matching 8 bases. This CDR3 spans 18 amino acids. The germline CDR1 and CDR2 sequences are LGHNT and FRNRAP. The V segment lost 2 bases and the J segment 5 bases; nucleotides outside the gene matches: 16. Here the CDR3 reads CASGLQGSQGAWLTEAFF. DNA for the CDR3: TGTGCTAGTGGTTTGCAGGGTTCGCAGGGGGCCTGGCTGACTGAAGCTTTCTTT.

For the CDR3, the DNA is TGTGCCAGCAGTTACTCGGAGGCACCCAATCAGCCCCAGCATTTT. Its protein is CASSYSEAPNQPQHF. The genes are TRBV6-5 and TRBJ1-5; D call uncertain. V was trimmed by 0 bases and J by 3 bases, leaving 9 bases between them. CDR3 length: 15 residues. CDR1 MNHEY and CDR2 SVGAGI come from the germline V gene.

The chain links TRBV14 to TRBJ2-7; 9 positions match TRBD1. Germline V gene data show CDR1 as SGHDN and CDR2 as FVKESK. CDR3 size: 15 residues. The V gene end was trimmed by 4 bases and the J gene end by 2 bases; junction bases not matched to a gene: 6. CDR3 amino acids: CASSRATGGAYEQYF. In DNA form, the CDR3 reads TGTGCCAGCAGCCGTGCGACAGGGGGGGCCTACGAGCAGTACTTC.